This TCR beta chain was identified during a study of T cells in Graves' hyperthyroidism and ophthalmopathy. About the research overall: Pretreatment peripheral blood was obtained at initial diagnosis.

RNA transcripts gave rise to amplified TCR beta CDR3 regions. The HTBI set primed first-round TCR CDR3 RT-PCR. TCRdb analysed the multiplex PCR reads with MiXCR anew, one entry per CDR3 protein. This table has approximately 640,000 distinct CDR3 sequences, 15% to 20% appearing once. Germline V gene data show CDR1 as SGHAT and CDR2 as FQNNGV. Trimming removed 5 bases from V and 4 bases from J, with 12 bases in between. The length of the CDR3 is 13 residues. Findings and caveats of the study: Ophthalmopathy, as predicted by the model, came a median around 7 months after the prediction. The blood repertoire included most of the expanded thyroid clonotypes above 0.001.

It was uncontrolled infection, other autoimmune disease, pregnancy or lactation that excluded patients. This clonotype was detected many times. Its antigen remains unknown. Sequencing was performed on blood. This TCR derives from a man aged 45-65 years with Graves' hyperthyroidism. This chain joins TRBV11-2 and TRBJ2-7; D is uncertain. CDR3 residues: CASSQQILYEQYF. CDR3 DNA: TGTGCCAGCAGCCAACAAATACTTTACGAGCAGTACTTC.